These 5 T cell receptor beta chains share one sample of origin, sequenced in a study of shared clonotypes between healthy human individuals. CD8 cells regarded as naive lacked CD45RO, were positively chosen for CCR7, and omitted terminally differentiated effector memory CD45RA+ cells. Data came from immunoSEQ multiplex PCR; TCRdb stores just in-frame clones and leaves some out. The sample comprises roughly 570,000 clones, roughly 98% of which are singletons, and 0.3% rests with the top ten. The sequencing sample was made of naive CD8+ T cells sorted from blood. The receptors derive from a man younger than 40 in good health.

The rearrangement uses TRBV5-4 and TRBJ2-1; the match to TRBD2 covers 10 bases. CDR3 length: 13 residues. With 7 bases clipped from V and 5 bases from J, the junction kept 3 bases outside the gene matches. CDR1 and CDR2 (germline): SGHNT, YYREEE (reference sequence). CDR3 loop: CASLAGGHNEQFF. DNA of the CDR3: TGTGCCAGCTTAGCGGGAGGACACAATGAGCAGTTCTTC.

The chain carries TRBV6-6 and TRBJ2-7; 8 bases are a match to TRBD1. The CDR3 contains 14 residues. Per the germline V gene, CDR1 is MNHNY and CDR2 is SVGAGI (reference sequence). The ends lost 4 bases at V and 2 bases at J; junction bases unmatched: 4. The CDR3 sequence: CASSSGQATYEQYF. The CDR3, as DNA: TGTGCCAGCAGTTCGGGACAGGCGACCTACGAGCAGTACTTC.

The V call is TRBV5-6, the J call TRBJ1-2; D possibly corresponds to TRBD1 (6 bases). Germline CDR1 SGHDT, CDR2 YYEEEE. Trimming removed 0 bases from V and 5 bases from J, with 23 bases in between. This CDR3 comprises 18 residues. The CDR3 region is CASSLAGEGPNPLYGYTF. DNA for the CDR3: TGTGCCAGCAGCTTGGCAGGGGAGGGGCCAAACCCGCTTTATGGCTACACCTTC.

The chain has TRBV7-9 and TRBJ1-2, with D maybe TRBD1 (6 bases). Trimming cost V 4 bases and J 8 bases, with 14 bases left between them. In germline, CDR1 is SEHNR, CDR2 FQNEAQ (reference sequence). The CDR3 covers 13 residues. The CDR3 reads CASSSSGARGYTF. CDR3 nucleotides: TGTGCCAGCAGCTCCTCGGGGGCACGGGGCTACACCTTC.

The chain couples TRBV7-9 to TRBJ2-2; D unresolved. The V gene's germline CDR1 is SEHNR and CDR2 FQNEAQ (reference sequence). The V and J ends lost 7 bases and 4 bases respectively, with 16 bases between them. The CDR3 consists of 15 residues. In DNA form, the CDR3 reads TGTGCCAGCACCTTCGAAGTCGGCTTCACCGGGGAGCTGTTTTTT. Amino acid sequence: CASTFEVGFTGELFF.